The T cell receptor (beta chain) under discussion was sequenced for a study of PD-1 blockade in classical Hodgkin lymphoma. Study results and limitations: Patients excluded were those beginning nivolumab under 1 year after ASCT. A significant rise in TCR diversity was seen by C4D1 for CD4+ cells but not for CD8+ cells. Complete responders showed a baseline diversity that resembled the diversity of newly diagnosed patients. It was reported that newly diagnosed patients had less baseline TCR diversity than healthy donors.

Points on this clone: Its antigen is currently unknown.

Here immunoSEQ multiplex PCR was the method, and the copy in TCRdb shows in-frame clones only, minus some. This table has roughly 140,000 clones, around 84% appearing once. The germline V gene encodes CDR1 LNHDA and CDR2 SQIVND (reference sequence). The CDR3 has 14 amino acids. Trimming removed 7 bases at V and 7 bases at J, with 19 bases between. No patient escaped relapse after autologous stem cell transplantation, and brentuximab vedotin exposure varied. The source material was peripheral blood mononuclear cells (PBMCs), sampled before the second cycle of nivolumab. The chain has TRBV19 and TRBJ1-1, with D perhaps matching TRBD1 (5 bases). The receptor's source is a human donor with classical Hodgkin lymphoma. CDR3 sequence reads: CASKIRGESVEAFF. The CDR3 DNA follows: TGTGCCAGTAAAATACGAGGGGAGTCGGTTGAAGCTTTCTTT.